Presented here are 26 T cell receptor beta chains from one specimen sequenced in a study of early T cells in non-severe SARS-CoV-2 infection. TCRdb re-called the 5' RACE reads with MiXCR, one entry per CDR3 protein. The data contain approximately 71,000 distinct CDR3 sequences, around 11% of them singletons. The sample in question was whole blood, obtained at baseline. The origin of the receptors is an adult who was a healthcare worker with PCR-confirmed SARS-CoV-2 infection or an uninfected control (not recorded which).

This clonotype was found a few times. The V gene is TRBV20-1, the J gene TRBJ1-2, with D uncertain. Trimming removed 2 bases at V and 1 base at J, with 11 bases between. Germline V gene sequence: CDR1 DFQATT, CDR2 SNEGSKA (reference sequence). The CDR3 contains 14 residues. The DNA of the CDR3 is TGCAGTGCTAGACCCGCGGTTGGTAACTATGGCTACACCTTC. The encoded protein is CSARPAVGNYGYTF.

The V and J genes are TRBV14 and TRBJ2-2; D not certain. V lost 4 bases and J lost 4, with 7 bases in between. The CDR3 extends over 13 amino acids. Germline V gives CDR1 SGHDN, CDR2 FVKESK. CDR3 sequence reads: CASSRLITGELFF. As DNA, the CDR3 is TGTGCCAGCAGCCGTTTAATCACCGGGGAGCTGTTTTTT.

This chain links TRBV5-7 with TRBJ1-2; the D is unclear. TRBV5-7 is classed as an ORF, of uncertain function. V dropped 5 bases and J dropped 8 bases, with 13 bases sitting between them. This CDR3 spans 12 amino acids. CDR3 nucleotide sequence: TGTGCCAGCAGTCCTTCTGGCTACGGCTACACCTTC. As protein: CASSPSGYGYTF.

This clonotype was seen a few times. The V gene is TRBV27, the J gene TRBJ2-6; D remains unclear. The CDR3 consists of 18 residues. Germline CDR1 reads MNHEY; CDR2 reads SMNVEV (reference sequence). V gave up 0 bases and J gave up 0 bases, with 12 bases separating them. The CDR3 loop is CASSLSNPPFSGANVLTF. The CDR3 bases are TGTGCCAGCAGTTTATCGAATCCACCATTCTCTGGGGCCAACGTCCTGACTTTC.

This clonotype was counted between two and nine times. The chain is built from TRBV5-1 and TRBJ2-5, with unresolved D. CDR3 length: 16 amino acids. CDR1 SGHRS and CDR2 YFSETQ come from the germline V gene. The V end lost 0 bases, the J end lost 1 base, and 13 bases lay between the germline ends. CDR3 nucleotides: TGCGCCAGCAGCTTGGGAGACCTTCACGTCCAAGAGACCCAGTACTTC. This gives the protein CASSLGDLHVQETQYF.

The sample holds a few counts of this clonotype. V usage is TRBV15 and J usage is TRBJ1-3, with a weak D call TRBD1 (6 bases). Germline V gene data show CDR1 as LNHNV and CDR2 as YYDKDF (reference sequence). There are 14 residues in the CDR3. V lost 4 bases and J lost 2, with 9 bases in between. The CDR3 here is CATSTGQPGNTIYF. CDR3 bases: TGTGCCACCAGCACCGGACAGCCTGGAAACACCATATATTTT.

This clonotype was recorded at least ten times. The J gene is TRBJ2-3, the V gene TRBV6-5, with 13 bases aligning to TRBD2. V gave up 0 bases and J gave up 5 bases; unmatched junction bases: 5. The CDR3 consists of 17 residues. Germline values: CDR1 MNHEY, CDR2 SVGAGI. The CDR3 bases are TGTGCCAGCAGTTACTCCGGACTAGCGGGGGCGAAAGATACGCAGTATTTT. It encodes CASSYSGLAGAKDTQYF.

The V call is TRBV6-6, the J call TRBJ2-7; 9 bases map to TRBD2. From germline, CDR1 is MNHNY and CDR2 SVGAGI (reference sequence). This CDR3 has 16 residues. V lost 5 bases to trimming and J lost 3 bases; unmatched junction nucleotides: 11. CDR3 bases: TGTGCCAGCAGTCCGGCCCACGTAGCGGGGGTCTACGAGCAGTACTTC. The encoded protein is CASSPAHVAGVYEQYF.

This clonotype was seen a few times. CDR3 DNA sequence: TGCGCCAGCAGTGACCCAAAAGGCGAGCAGTACTTC. The encoded protein is CASSDPKGEQYF. This rearrangement joins TRBV10-1 to TRBJ2-7, with D uncertain. Germline V gene data show CDR1 as WNHNN and CDR2 as SYGVQD (reference sequence). CDR3 length: 12 residues. Trimming pared 3 bases from V and 6 bases from J, leaving 9 bases between.

This chain uses TRBV11-2 with TRBJ2-3; 10 nucleotides match TRBD2. The CDR3 runs 13 residues. V shed 2 bases and J 10 bases; nucleotides not matched to a gene: 3. The germline gives CDR1 SGHAT, CDR2 FQNNGV. CDR3 sequence (DNA): TGTGCCAGCAGCTTACTAGCGGGGGCCGCGCAGTATTTT. As protein: CASSLLAGAAQYF.

This clonotype was observed a few times. The chain is built from TRBV6-6 and TRBJ1-2; tentative D call: TRBD1 (6 bases). The V gene's germline CDR1 is MNHNY and CDR2 SVGAGI (reference sequence). V was clipped by 7 bases and J by 1 base, with 13 bases between them. This CDR3 is built from 14 residues. The CDR3 reads CASTRQVNNYGYTF. The CDR3 nucleotides read TGTGCCAGCACTAGACAGGTTAATAACTATGGCTACACCTTC.

The J gene is TRBJ2-5, the V gene TRBV7-6, with D perhaps matching TRBD1 or TRBD2 (5 bases each). CDR1 and CDR2 from the germline V gene are SGHVS and FNYEAQ. This CDR3 spans 14 amino acids. Trimming shortened V by 5 bases and J by 4 bases, and 14 bases separated the two germline ends. CDR3 amino acids: CASSPGTVAETQYF. CDR3 coding DNA: TGTGCCAGCAGCCCAGGGACGGTCGCAGAGACCCAGTACTTC.

This clonotype was found a few times. The rearrangement uses TRBV4-3 and TRBJ2-1; perhaps D is TRBD1 or TRBD2 (7 bases each). The CDR3 totals 16 residues. V was clipped by 0 bases and J by 7 bases, with 16 bases between them. Per germline, CDR1 LGHNA and CDR2 YSLEER. This chain's CDR3 is CASSQEMTGRGNEQFF. The CDR3 DNA reads TGCGCCAGCAGCCAAGAGATGACAGGGAGGGGGAATGAGCAGTTCTTC.

The V gene is TRBV7-9, the J gene TRBJ2-1; 7 bases align to TRBD1. V shed 5 bases and J 4 bases; nucleotides not matched to a gene: 5. From germline, CDR1 is SEHNR and CDR2 FQNEAQ (reference sequence). This CDR3 contains 14 residues. The CDR3 nucleotides read TGTGCCAGCAGCGGATGGGACAGATACAATGAGCAGTTCTTC. Residues: CASSGWDRYNEQFF.

The CDR3 is CASSYGGGRDTEAFF. DNA of the CDR3: TGTGCCAGCAGTTACGGCGGGGGGAGGGACACTGAAGCTTTCTTT. The chain carries TRBV6-2 or TRBV6-3 and TRBJ1-1; possible D gene TRBD1, 5 bases. The CDR3 covers 15 residues. The V end was cut by 2 bases, the J end by 3 bases, with 13 bases between. Germline CDR1 MNHEY, CDR2 SVGEGT.

This clonotype was counted ten times or more. The V call is TRBV11-2, the J call TRBJ2-7, with D unresolved. The CDR3 is 17 amino acids. The germline V gene encodes CDR1 SGHAT and CDR2 FQNNGV. V lost 5 bases to trimming and J lost 0 bases, with 20 bases between them. The CDR3 is CASSPPGPGSYSYEQYF. The CDR3 region has the DNA TGTGCCAGCAGCCCCCCCGGCCCGGGTTCCTACTCCTACGAGCAGTACTTC.

This CDR3 is CASSLAHRGTETQYF. CDR3 DNA sequence: TGCGCCAGCAGCTTGGCCCACAGGGGGACAGAGACCCAGTACTTC. V gene TRBV5-1 combines with J gene TRBJ2-5, with TRBD1 identical over 8 bases. The CDR3 runs to 15 residues. Germline loops: CDR1 SGHRS, CDR2 YFSETQ. With V trimmed by 0 bases and J by 4 bases, 5 bases remained unmatched.

V and J are TRBV7-2 and TRBJ2-7, with D possibly being TRBD1 (6 bases). CDR1 is SGHTA, CDR2 FQGNSA, per germline. CDR3 length equals 14 residues. Deletions cut 5 bases from V and 3 bases from J, with 14 bases between. This CDR3 reads CASSPRHRVYEQYF. In nucleotides, the CDR3 is TGTGCCAGCAGCCCGAGGCACAGGGTCTACGAGCAGTACTTC.

This chain links TRBV7-6 with TRBJ1-1; perhaps TRBD1 as D (5 bases). The CDR3 length is 16 residues. Germline V gene data show CDR1 as SGHVS and CDR2 as FNYEAQ. With 2 bases removed from V and 1 base from J, the gap between germline ends came to 14 bases. In DNA, the CDR3 is TGTGCCAGCAGCTTAAGCGGGGGACTGCCGAACACTGAAGCTTTCTTT. Its translation: CASSLSGGLPNTEAFF.

In this sample, this clonotype turned up once. The chain is built from TRBV6-2 or TRBV6-3 and TRBJ2-6; the D gene is possibly TRBD1 (5 bases). This CDR3 contains 17 residues. Deletions cut 2 bases from V and 0 bases from J, with 11 bases between. Per germline, CDR1 MNHEY and CDR2 SVGEGT. In DNA form, the CDR3 reads TGTGCCAGCAGTTACGGGGCCGGGTCCTCTGGGGCCAACGTCCTGACTTTC. It specifies CASSYGAGSSGANVLTF.

The chain is built from TRBV20-1 and TRBJ2-3; 12 bases map to TRBD2. Trimming took 3 bases from V and 3 from J; bases not matched to a gene: 7. The CDR3 extends over 16 amino acids. Germline values: CDR1 DFQATT, CDR2 SNEGSKA (reference sequence). The CDR3 sequence is CSASRTSGGPTDTQYF. The CDR3 nucleotides read TGCAGTGCTAGTCGTACTAGCGGGGGGCCTACAGATACGCAGTATTTT.

Written as DNA, the CDR3 is TGTGCCAGCAGTGACCAACAGCGCGCAGGGACAGATACGCAGTATTTT. Its protein is CASSDQQRAGTDTQYF. This sequence joins TRBV28 and TRBJ2-3; the D gene is possibly TRBD1 (5 bases). With 5 bases removed from V and 3 bases from J, the gap between germline ends came to 18 bases. The germline V gene encodes CDR1 MDHEN and CDR2 SYDVKM. The CDR3 is 16 amino acids.

The chain uses TRBV6-6 and TRBJ1-1; 8 nucleotides align to TRBD1. This CDR3 is built from 13 residues. V gave up 5 bases and J gave up 7 bases; unmatched junction bases: 6. In germline, CDR1 is MNHNY, CDR2 SVGAGI (reference sequence). The CDR3: CASSPTGVDEAFF. In DNA form, the CDR3 reads TGTGCCAGCAGTCCGACAGGGGTGGATGAAGCTTTCTTT.

This clonotype came up a few times. V and J are TRBV29-1 and TRBJ1-1; D is uncertain. The CDR3 covers 14 residues. CDR1 and CDR2 from the germline V gene are SQVTM and ANQGSEA. V lost 4 bases to trimming and J lost 1 base, with 13 bases between them. The CDR3, as DNA: TGCAGCGTTGTGATGTACGGCCCGAACACTGAAGCTTTCTTT. It yields the protein CSVVMYGPNTEAFF.

This sequence joins TRBV6-5 and TRBJ2-7; the match to TRBD1 covers 9 bases. The V gene's germline CDR1 is MNHEY and CDR2 SVGAGI. The CDR3 covers 15 residues. Unmatched junction bases numbered 9, after V lost 6 bases and J lost 3 bases. CDR3 in DNA: TGTGCCAGCAGCAGCCTTGGGACAGGGAACTACGAGCAGTACTTC. Translated, it gives CASSSLGTGNYEQYF.

This clonotype has a handful of counts. The rearrangement uses TRBV29-1 and TRBJ2-2; D possibly corresponds to TRBD2 (6 bases). Trimming stripped 4 bases from V and 4 bases from J, with 13 bases between. The CDR3 spans 14 residues. CDR1 and CDR2 (germline): SQVTM, ANQGSEA. DNA for the CDR3: TGCAGCGTTGGCCCGGGGGTGGGCACCGGGGAGCTGTTTTTT. Protein sequence: CSVGPGVGTGELFF.